One sample yielded the 21 T cell receptor beta chains listed below, sequenced in a study of T cell responses to AZD1222 COVID-19 vaccine. Here immunoSEQ multiplex PCR was the method, and the copy in TCRdb shows in-frame clones only, minus some. The sample includes 140,000 to 150,000 clones, around 93% of them seen just once. The sample here was peripheral blood, taken 28 days after the second AZD1222 dose. Source of these receptors: an adult who received the AZD1222 COVID-19 vaccine.

CDR3 DNA: TGTGCCAGCAGCTTTACCCCGCAGGGTGGGGAGCAGTACTTC. The encoded protein is CASSFTPQGGEQYF. The chain couples TRBV13 to TRBJ2-7; D might be TRBD1 (5 bases). V was cut by 3 bases and J by 7 bases, with 16 bases left in between. Germline CDR1 is PRHDT and CDR2 is FYEKMQ (reference sequence). There are 14 residues in the CDR3.

In DNA, the CDR3 is TGCAGCGTTGAAGGGCAGGGAGGAGAAACTGAAGCTTTCTTT. Residues: CSVEGQGGETEAFF. The J gene is TRBJ1-1, the V gene TRBV29-1; TRBD1 might be the D (5 bases). This CDR3 is built from 14 residues. V gave up 1 base and J gave up 5 bases, with 14 bases separating them. Germline loops: CDR1 SQVTM, CDR2 ANQGSEA. Looking up the rest from reference TRBV29-1 and TRBJ1-1 gives the full variable domain: SAVISQKPSRDICQRGTSLTIQCQVDSQVTMMFWYRQQPGQSLTLIATANQGSEATYESGFVIDKFPISRPNLTFSTLTVSNMSPEDSSIYLCSVEGQGGETEAFFGQGTRLTVV.

The chain is built from TRBV6-5 and TRBJ1-1, with a possible D match to TRBD1 (5 bases). CDR1 MNHEY and CDR2 SVGAGI come from the germline V gene. The V end was cut by 5 bases, the J end by 5 bases, with 12 bases between. The CDR3 is 13 amino acids. This CDR3 is CASSPGPWTEAFF. CDR3 DNA: TGTGCCAGCAGTCCGGGACCTTGGACTGAAGCTTTCTTT.

The V and J genes are TRBV11-3 and TRBJ2-1, with a weak D call TRBD2 (5 bases). The CDR3 length is 14 residues. The germline V and J ends were trimmed by 6 bases and 7 bases, with 16 bases remaining between them. Germline lookup yields CDR1 SGHNT and CDR2 YENEEA. CDR3 in amino acids: CASSYPGSPNEQFF. The CDR3 coding sequence is TGTGCCAGCAGTTATCCGGGATCGCCAAATGAGCAGTTCTTC.

The chain has TRBV11-2 and TRBJ2-7, with D unresolved. The CDR3 contains 14 residues. CDR1 SGHAT and CDR2 FQNNGV come from the germline V gene. V lost 0 bases to trimming and J lost 1 base, with 7 bases between them. The CDR3 DNA is TGTGCCAGCAGCTTAGACCGGAAGTCCTACGAGCAGTACTTC. It yields the protein CASSLDRKSYEQYF.

The genes are TRBV29-1 and TRBJ1-1; D gene ambiguous. This CDR3 contains 16 residues. The V end was cut by 6 bases, the J end by 1 base, with 21 bases between. Germline V lookup: CDR1 SQVTM, CDR2 ANQGSEA. The CDR3 loop is CSVPIFGGFGNTEAFF. For the CDR3, the DNA is TGCAGCGTCCCCATTTTCGGCGGGTTTGGGAACACTGAAGCTTTCTTT. The full variable domain, rest sourced from reference TRBV29-1 and TRBJ1-1, is SAVISQKPSRDICQRGTSLTIQCQVDSQVTMMFWYRQQPGQSLTLIATANQGSEATYESGFVIDKFPISRPNLTFSTLTVSNMSPEDSSIYLCSVPIFGGFGNTEAFFGQGTRLTVV.

The CDR3 DNA sequence: TGTGCCAGCAGCCTGACGGGGGACGGCTACACCTTC. This gives the protein CASSLTGDGYTF. The chain employs TRBV7-9 and TRBJ1-2, with D tentatively TRBD1 (5 bases). The CDR3 loop spans 12 amino acids. Trimming stripped 5 bases from V and 8 bases from J, with 12 bases between. Germline V CDR1 and CDR2: SEHNR, FQNEAQ (reference sequence).

The J gene is TRBJ2-1, the V gene TRBV2; 9 bases agree with TRBD1. Unmatched junction bases numbered 2, after V lost 4 bases and J lost 1 base. The CDR3 is made up of 15 amino acids. Germline CDR1 and CDR2: SNHLY and FYNNEI. CDR3 nucleotide sequence: TGTGCCAGCAGTGGGGGGACAGGGTCCTACAATGAGCAGTTCTTC. This sequence encodes CASSGGTGSYNEQFF.

The V gene is TRBV11-2, the J gene TRBJ1-2, with 7 bases matching TRBD1. Germline CDR1 SGHAT, CDR2 FQNNGV. The CDR3 covers 14 residues. With V trimmed by 5 bases and J by 2 bases, 5 bases remained unmatched. The DNA of the CDR3 is TGTGCCAGCAGCGGTACACAGGGGAACTATGGCTACACCTTC. The encoded protein is CASSGTQGNYGYTF.

This rearrangement joins TRBV4-2 to TRBJ2-7; 12 bases map to TRBD2. Germline loops: CDR1 LGHNA, CDR2 YNFKEQ. V shed 2 bases and J 4 bases; nucleotides not matched to a gene: 3. This CDR3 is 15 amino acids long. The CDR3 coding sequence is TGTGCCAGCAGCCAACGACTAGCGGGAGAGTACGAGCAGTACTTC. The encoded protein is CASSQRLAGEYEQYF.

The chain employs TRBV19 and TRBJ1-2; TRBD1 matches at 7 bases. V lost 4 bases, J lost 4 bases, and 9 bases stayed unmatched. Germline CDR1 reads LNHDA; CDR2 reads SQIVND (reference sequence). The CDR3 is 15 residues long. The CDR3 bases are TGTGCCAGTAGTAGGGACAGAGCCCTACCCTATGGCTACACCTTC. This gives the protein CASSRDRALPYGYTF.

The J gene is TRBJ2-1, the V gene TRBV15; D assignment may be TRBD1 or TRBD2 (7 bases each). Germline V gene lookup returns CDR1 LNHNV and CDR2 YYDKDF (reference sequence). The CDR3 has 15 amino acids. Trimming cost V 3 bases and J 5 bases, with 14 bases left between them. DNA for the CDR3: TGTGCCACCAGCAGGGGGAGGGGGCTCCACAATGAGCAGTTCTTC. The encoded protein is CATSRGRGLHNEQFF.

The chain joins TRBV4-3 to TRBJ2-1, with no clear D. The CDR3 has 14 residues. V was pared by 4 bases and J by 5 bases, with 12 bases between. Germline V gene data show CDR1 as LGHNA and CDR2 as YSLEER. The CDR3 DNA is TGCGCCAGCAGCCCAGAAAGGCCCCACAATGAGCAGTTCTTC. The encoded protein is CASSPERPHNEQFF.

The chain has TRBV10-2 and TRBJ1-2; 8 bases fit TRBD1. CDR3 length: 15 residues. CDR1 WSHSY and CDR2 SAAADI come from the germline V gene. Trimming at V came to 5 bases and at J to 4 bases, leaving 9 bases not matched to a gene. The CDR3 is CASSSTGAVSYGYTF. CDR3 nucleotides: TGCGCCAGCAGTTCGACAGGGGCCGTCTCCTATGGCTACACCTTC.

CDR3 residues: CASSLAGQGKLFF. The CDR3 DNA reads TGTGCCAGCAGCTTAGCGGGACAGGGAAAACTGTTTTTT. The gene calls are TRBV7-2 and TRBJ1-4; 9 bases align to TRBD1. CDR3 length: 13 residues. J lost 10 bases, V lost 0 bases, and 0 bases had no gene match. The germline gives CDR1 SGHTA, CDR2 FQGNSA.

This chain joins TRBV7-9 and TRBJ1-1; 7 bases line up with TRBD1. CDR1 and CDR2 from the germline V gene are SEHNR and FQNEAQ (reference sequence). V was pared by 4 bases and J by 5 bases, with 4 bases of the junction left unmatched. CDR3 length: 13 residues. The CDR3 loop is CASSSQGGTEAFF. CDR3 sequence (DNA): TGTGCCAGCAGCTCCCAGGGGGGTACTGAAGCTTTCTTT. Combining the CDR3 with reference TRBV7-9 and TRBJ1-1 gives the whole variable domain DTGVSQNPRHKITKRGQNVTFRCDPISEHNRLYWYRQTLGQGPEFLTYFQNEAQLEKSRLLSDRFSAERPKGSFSTLEIQRTEQGDSAMYLCASSSQGGTEAFFGQGTRLTVV.

The rearrangement uses TRBV7-7 and TRBJ2-2; no clear D. The V end was cut by 6 bases, the J end by 1 base, with 15 bases between. This CDR3 is built from 16 residues. Germline V gene data show CDR1 as SSHAT and CDR2 as FNYEAQ (reference sequence). The CDR3, as DNA: TGTGCCAGCAGTCGCTCACGGGCAGAGAACACCGGGGAGCTGTTTTTT. Translating it yields CASSRSRAENTGELFF.

The CDR3 region is CAWSSPPRGTGNTIYF. CDR3 coding DNA: TGTGCCTGGAGTTCCCCACCCAGGGGGACCGGAAACACCATATATTTT. This chain joins TRBV30 and TRBJ1-3; 7 bases fit TRBD1. Trimming took 2 bases from V and 4 from J; bases not matched to a gene: 11. The CDR3 spans 16 residues. The germline V gene encodes CDR1 GTSNPN and CDR2 SVGIG (reference sequence).

The chain recombines TRBV19 with TRBJ2-1; 10 nucleotides line up with TRBD2. V lost 3 bases, J lost 4 bases, and 6 bases stayed unmatched. The CDR3 contains 16 residues. Germline values: CDR1 LNHDA, CDR2 SQIVND (reference sequence). The CDR3 is CASSIRASGSYNEQFF. In DNA form, the CDR3 reads TGTGCCAGTAGTATTCGGGCTAGCGGGAGTTACAATGAGCAGTTCTTC.

This clone was detected only once. This chain joins TRBV9 and TRBJ2-1, with TRBD2 matching 10 bases. In germline, CDR1 is SGDLS, CDR2 YYNGEE. The CDR3 is made up of 14 amino acids. With V trimmed by 0 bases and J by 8 bases, 2 bases remained unmatched. The CDR3, as DNA: TGTGCCAGCAGCGTAGCTAGCGGGAGAGATGAGCAGTTCTTC. It yields the protein CASSVASGRDEQFF.

V and J are TRBV7-7 and TRBJ2-2, with 8 bases aligning to TRBD2. The germline CDR1 and CDR2 sequences are SSHAT and FNYEAQ (reference sequence). This CDR3 contains 15 residues. V lost 6 bases, J lost 6 bases, and 9 bases stayed unmatched. CDR3 residues: CASSQPGLDAGELFF. The DNA of the CDR3 is TGTGCCAGCAGTCAACCGGGACTAGACGCCGGGGAGCTGTTTTTT.